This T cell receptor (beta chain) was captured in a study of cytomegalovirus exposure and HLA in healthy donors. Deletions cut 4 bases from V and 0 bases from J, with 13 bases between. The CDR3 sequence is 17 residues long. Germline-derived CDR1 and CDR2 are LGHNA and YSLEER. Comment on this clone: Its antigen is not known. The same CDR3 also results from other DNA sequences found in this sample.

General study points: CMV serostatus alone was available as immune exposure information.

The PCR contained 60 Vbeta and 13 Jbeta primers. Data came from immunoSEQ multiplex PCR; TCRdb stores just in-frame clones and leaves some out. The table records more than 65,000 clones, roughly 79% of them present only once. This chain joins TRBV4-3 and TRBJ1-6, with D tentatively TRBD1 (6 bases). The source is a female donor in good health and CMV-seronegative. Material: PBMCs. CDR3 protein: CASSPVGGASYNSPLHF. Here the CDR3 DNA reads TGCGCCAGCAGCCCCGTGGGGGGGGCCTCCTATAATTCACCCCTCCACTTT.